This T cell receptor (beta chain) was observed in a study of metastatic and nonmetastatic thyroid tumors. Looking at the study overall: From malignant and benign thyroid patients, repertoires in blood and in tumor or nodule tissue were compared. Study-wide results and limits: Malignant tumors reportedly showed significantly higher TCR beta diversity than benign nodules in both blood and tumor.

No treatment of any kind had been given to any patient before thyroid surgery. Source study methods: Clinicopathological groups differed in CDR3, with these differences serving to build a distant-metastasis classifier for papillary thyroid cancer. TCRdb re-called clones via MiXCR from the PCR reads. These V and J calls are TCRdb output, not the study's own analysis. In the table there are 21,000 or so clones, about 20% of which are singletons. This clone is medium-sized in the sample. Its target is not known. The CDR3 runs 15 residues. From germline, CDR1 is MNHEY and CDR2 SVGEGT. V lost 6 bases, J lost 4 bases, and 10 bases stayed unmatched.

This chain links TRBV6-2 or TRBV6-3 with TRBJ2-7; TRBD1 matches 9 bases. Sequencing was carried out using tumor tissue. The TCR sequence derives from a female donor with papillary thyroid cancer or a benign thyroid nodule (not recorded which). Some clones in this sample may be carry-over from other donors' samples. CDR3 DNA sequence: TGTGCCAGCAGACCTCCGGGACAGGGATGGTACGAGCAGTACTTC. Translated: CASRPPGQGWYEQYF.